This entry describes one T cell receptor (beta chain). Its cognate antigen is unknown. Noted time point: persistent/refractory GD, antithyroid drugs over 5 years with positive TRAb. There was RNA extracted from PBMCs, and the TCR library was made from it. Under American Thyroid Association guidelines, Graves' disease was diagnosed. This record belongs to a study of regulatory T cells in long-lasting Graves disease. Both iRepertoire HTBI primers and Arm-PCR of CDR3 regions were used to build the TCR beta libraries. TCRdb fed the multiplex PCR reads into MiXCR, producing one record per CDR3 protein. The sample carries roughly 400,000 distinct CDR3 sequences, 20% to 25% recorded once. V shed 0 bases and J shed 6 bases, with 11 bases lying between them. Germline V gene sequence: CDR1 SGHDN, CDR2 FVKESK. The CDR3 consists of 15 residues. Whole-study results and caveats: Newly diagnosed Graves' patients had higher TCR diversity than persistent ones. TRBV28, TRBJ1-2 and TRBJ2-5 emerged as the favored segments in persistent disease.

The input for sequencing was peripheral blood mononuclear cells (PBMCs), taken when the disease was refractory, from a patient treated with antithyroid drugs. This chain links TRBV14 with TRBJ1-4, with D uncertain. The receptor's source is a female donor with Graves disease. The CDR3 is CASSQDRMFDEKLFF. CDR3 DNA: TGTGCCAGCAGCCAAGATCGGATGTTCGATGAAAAACTGTTTTTT.